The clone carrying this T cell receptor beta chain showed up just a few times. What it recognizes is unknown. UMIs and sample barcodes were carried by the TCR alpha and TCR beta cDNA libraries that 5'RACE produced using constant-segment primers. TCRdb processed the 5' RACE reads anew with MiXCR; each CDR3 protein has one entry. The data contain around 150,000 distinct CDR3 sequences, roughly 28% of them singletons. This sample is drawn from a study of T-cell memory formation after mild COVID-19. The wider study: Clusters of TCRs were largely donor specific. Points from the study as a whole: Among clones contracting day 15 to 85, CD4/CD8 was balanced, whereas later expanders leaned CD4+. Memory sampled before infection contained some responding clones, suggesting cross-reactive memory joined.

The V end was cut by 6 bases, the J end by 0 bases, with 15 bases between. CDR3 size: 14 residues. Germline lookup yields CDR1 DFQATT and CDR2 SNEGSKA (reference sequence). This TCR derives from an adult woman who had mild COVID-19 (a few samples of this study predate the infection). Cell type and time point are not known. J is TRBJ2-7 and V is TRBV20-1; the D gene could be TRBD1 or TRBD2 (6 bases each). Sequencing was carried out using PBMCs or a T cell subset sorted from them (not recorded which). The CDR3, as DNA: TGCAGTGCCGGAGGAGGGGGGAACTCCTACGAGCAGTACTTC. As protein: CSAGGGGNSYEQYF.